The clone carrying this T cell receptor (beta chain) was observed at least ten times. Antigen specificity is unknown. The data derive from a study of spatial heterogeneity in lung cancer. Study details: The count of detected beta-chain sequences consistently exceeded that of alpha-chain sequences. Each unique TCR and UMI combination was seen more than ten times on average in raw reads.

Trimming removed 4 bases from V and 0 bases from J; junction bases left unmatched: 2. The CDR3 covers 15 residues. Germline CDR1 DFQATT, CDR2 SNEGSKA (reference sequence). TCRdb reprocessed the 5' RACE reads with MiXCR, giving one entry per CDR3 protein. Seen here are approximately 17,000 distinct CDR3 sequences, about a fifth observed once, and the top ten hold roughly 6.5%. Time point described: blood at routine non-recurrence follow-up after resection. Sequencing covered unsorted whole RNA taken from tumor, nontumor lung or frozen PBMC. General study results and limits: Follow-up blood showed ubiquitous expanded tumor TCRs less than blood at resection did.

V and J are TRBV20-1 and TRBJ1-6; TRBD1 agrees at 8 bases. This sample comprised PBMCs, obtained at follow-up. The clonotype comes from a male donor with early-stage non-small cell lung cancer. The CDR3 nucleotides read TGCAGTGCTAACAGGGGGAGCTCCTATAATTCACCCCTCCACTTT. It encodes CSANRGSSYNSPLHF.